The clone carrying this T cell receptor (beta chain) came up a few times. Its specificity is unknown. TCRbeta library preparation incorporated unique molecular identifiers. A single record per CDR3 protein comes from TCRdb applying MiXCR to the PCR reads. The repertoire holds under 450,000 distinct CDR3 sequences, with around 15% as singletons. The data stem from a study of T-cell reconstitution after alpha-beta-depleted transplantation in children. Overall study findings and caveats: Expanded graft clones, several hundred of them, were reportedly the source of alpha-beta T cells about two months after transplant. Several patients had high TCRbeta diversity at day 60; it came from surviving recipient T cells and thymic progenitors. Newly made T cells mostly supplied T-cell counts and diversity one year after transplant.

The CDR3 is made up of 15 amino acids. The V end was cut by 2 bases, the J end by 0 bases, with 8 bases between. Germline CDR1 and CDR2: LGHNA and YSLEER. This specimen was PBMCs, mostly from graft donor cells, taken 360 days after TCRalphabeta/CD19-depleted stem cell transplant. This receptor was obtained from a boy under three years old who had a stem cell transplant for Wiskott-Aldrich syndrome, so the T cells may come from the graft donor. The chain couples TRBV4-3 to TRBJ2-1; no firm D call. Written as DNA, the CDR3 is TGCGCCAGCAGCCAATATAAGGCCTCCTACAATGAGCAGTTCTTC. Amino acid sequence: CASSQYKASYNEQFF.